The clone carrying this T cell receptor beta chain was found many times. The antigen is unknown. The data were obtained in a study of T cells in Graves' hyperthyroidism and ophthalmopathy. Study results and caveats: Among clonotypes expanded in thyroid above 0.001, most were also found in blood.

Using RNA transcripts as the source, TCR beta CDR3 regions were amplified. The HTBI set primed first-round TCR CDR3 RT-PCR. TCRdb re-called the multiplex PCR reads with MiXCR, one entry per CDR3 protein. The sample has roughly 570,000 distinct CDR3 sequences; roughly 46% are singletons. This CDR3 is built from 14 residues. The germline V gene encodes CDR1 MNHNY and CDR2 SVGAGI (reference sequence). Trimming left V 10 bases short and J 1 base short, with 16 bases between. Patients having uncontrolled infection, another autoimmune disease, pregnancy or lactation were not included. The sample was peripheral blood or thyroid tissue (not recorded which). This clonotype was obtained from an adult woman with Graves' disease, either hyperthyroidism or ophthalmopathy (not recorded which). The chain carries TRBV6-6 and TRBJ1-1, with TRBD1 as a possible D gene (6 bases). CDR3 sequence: CATLSDRTNTEAFF. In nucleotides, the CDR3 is TGTGCCACCCTATCAGACAGGACGAACACTGAAGCTTTCTTT.